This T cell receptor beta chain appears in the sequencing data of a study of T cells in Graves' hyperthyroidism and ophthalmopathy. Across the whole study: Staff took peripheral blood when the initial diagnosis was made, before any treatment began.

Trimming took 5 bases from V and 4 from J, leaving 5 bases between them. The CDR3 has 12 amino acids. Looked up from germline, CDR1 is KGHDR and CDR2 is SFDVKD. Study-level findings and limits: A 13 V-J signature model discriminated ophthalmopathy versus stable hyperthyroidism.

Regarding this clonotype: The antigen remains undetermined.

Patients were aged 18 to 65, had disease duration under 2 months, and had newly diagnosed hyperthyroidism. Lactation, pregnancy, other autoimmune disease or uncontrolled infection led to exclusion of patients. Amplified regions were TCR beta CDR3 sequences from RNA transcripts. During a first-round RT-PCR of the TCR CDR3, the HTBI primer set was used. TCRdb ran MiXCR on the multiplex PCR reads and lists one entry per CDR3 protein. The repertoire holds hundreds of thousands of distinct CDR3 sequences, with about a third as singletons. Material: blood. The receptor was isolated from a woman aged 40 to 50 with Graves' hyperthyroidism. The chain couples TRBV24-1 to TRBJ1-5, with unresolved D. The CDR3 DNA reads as TGTGCCACCAGTGGAGTTAATCAGCCCCAGCATTTT. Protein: CATSGVNQPQHF.